A selection of T cell receptor beta chains follows, all from one sample in a study of cytomegalovirus exposure and HLA in healthy donors. The method was immunoSEQ multiplex PCR; TCRdb's version includes in-frame clones alone and lacks a portion of them. This table holds about 97,000 clones, 55% to 80% found once. Material: PBMCs. The receptor set was obtained from a middle-aged man in good health and CMV-seronegative. Each CDR3 is given with its conserved first and last residue. A D gene is named only where the DNA matches it firmly. Size is stated for part of the rows, as once, few or many counts, or as a class when the clone is expanded.

14	TRBV5-1	NA	few	TRBJ1-4	CASSYTSTNEKLFF	TGCGCCAGCAGCTACACCTCAACTAATGAAAAACTGTTTTTT
13	TRBV15	NA	NA	TRBJ1-1	CATSRVGRSEAFF	TGTGCCACCAGTAGGGTTGGGAGGTCTGAAGCTTTCTTT
16	TRBV7-2	TRBD2	NA	TRBJ2-3	CASSLTAGGRTDTQYF	TGTGCCAGCAGCTTAACAGCGGGGGGACGCACAGATACGCAGTATTTT
16	TRBV15	TRBD1	NA	TRBJ2-7	CATSRDLRTGHYEQYF	TGTGCCACCAGCAGAGATCTGAGGACAGGGCATTACGAGCAGTACTTC
12	TRBV7-9	NA	NA	TRBJ2-1	CASSLVRDEQFF	TGTGCCAGCAGCTTAGTTCGTGATGAGCAGTTCTTC
12	TRBV7-9	TRBD2	NA	TRBJ2-1	CARGTSSNEQFF	TGTGCCAGGGGGACTAGCTCCAATGAGCAGTTCTTC
14	TRBV27	NA	NA	TRBJ1-2	CASSSRTGRYGYTF	TGTGCCAGCAGTTCGCGGACGGGAAGATATGGCTACACCTTC
16	TRBV11-2	TRBD1	once	TRBJ1-6	CASSFWQGGYNSPLHF	TGTGCCAGCAGCTTTTGGCAGGGGGGCTATAATTCACCCCTCCACTTT
15	TRBV5-1	TRBD1	NA	TRBJ1-6	CASSLWGQENSPLHF	TGCGCCAGCAGCTTGTGGGGACAGGAAAATTCACCCCTCCACTTT
18	TRBV4-3	TRBD2	NA	TRBJ2-1	CASSQDPAGGRTYNEQFF	TGCGCCAGCAGCCAAGACCCAGCGGGGGGCCGCACCTACAATGAGCAGTTCTTC
14	TRBV5-8	TRBD1	NA	TRBJ1-6	CASSLRQGDSPLHF	TGTGCCAGCAGCTTGAGACAGGGGGATTCACCCCTCCACTTT
12	TRBV2	TRBD2	NA	TRBJ2-7	CASSEAGEGQYF	TGTGCCAGCAGTGAGGCGGGGGAGGGGCAGTACTTC
14	TRBV6-5	NA	few	TRBJ2-1	CASSYSLVLNEQFF	TGTGCCAGCAGTTACTCTCTAGTTCTCAATGAGCAGTTCTTC
15	TRBV9	NA	NA	TRBJ1-3	CASSVLAGQGNTIYF	TGTGCCAGCAGCGTATTGGCAGGGCAGGGAAACACCATATATTTT
14	TRBV5-1	NA	NA	TRBJ2-3	CASSSRGTTDTQYF	TGCGCCAGCAGCAGCAGGGGAACCACAGATACGCAGTATTTT
14	TRBV9	TRBD2	once	TRBJ2-5	CASSVGGGGETQYF	TGTGCCAGCAGCGTAGGGGGGGGTGGGGAGACCCAGTACTTC
16	TRBV2	TRBD2	few	TRBJ2-1	CASTPGLAGGRNEQFF	TGTGCCAGCACTCCGGGACTAGCGGGGGGGCGCAATGAGCAGTTCTTC
12	TRBV28	NA	NA	TRBJ1-2	CASSLGLVGYTF	TGTGCCAGCAGTCTCGGACTGGTTGGCTACACCTTC
16	TRBV6-1	NA	NA	TRBJ1-4	CASSARESGANEKLFF	TGTGCCAGCAGTGCACGCGAGAGCGGGGCTAATGAAAAACTGTTTTTT
15	TRBV6-5	NA	few	TRBJ1-3	CASSYSHRNGNTIYF	TGTGCCAGCAGTTACTCCCACAGGAATGGAAACACCATATATTTT
11	TRBV20-1	NA	NA	TRBJ2-3	CSARSVDTQYF	TGCAGTGCTAGATCTGTAGATACGCAGTATTTT
16	TRBV2	NA	once	TRBJ1-6	CASKDRLSSYNSPLHF	TGTGCCAGCAAAGACAGGTTGAGCTCCTATAATTCACCCCTCCACTTT
12	TRBV29-1	NA	NA	TRBJ1-1	CSVDERNTEAFF	TGCAGCGTTGACGAGCGGAACACTGAAGCTTTCTTT
16	TRBV7-8	NA	NA	TRBJ1-1	CASSLGPVRQSLEAFF	TGTGCCAGCAGCTTGGGTCCGGTGCGACAGAGCCTTGAAGCTTTCTTT
13	TRBV18	NA	NA	TRBJ1-1	CASSPAINTEAFF	TGTGCCAGCTCACCAGCTATAAACACTGAAGCTTTCTTT
14	TRBV10-3	NA	few	TRBJ1-5	CAISDSFGNQPQHF	TGTGCCATCAGTGACTCCTTCGGCAATCAGCCCCAGCATTTT
13	TRBV10-3	NA	NA	TRBJ2-5	CAISAGSQETQYF	TGTGCCATCAGCGCGGGATCTCAAGAGACCCAGTACTTC
16	TRBV9	NA	NA	TRBJ2-2	CASSPRAGGTTGELFF	TGTGCCAGCAGCCCCCGAGCAGGGGGGACAACCGGGGAGCTGTTTTTT
15	TRBV19	NA	NA	TRBJ2-3	CASSIVYGSTDTQYF	TGTGCCAGTAGTATAGTTTACGGTAGCACAGATACGCAGTATTTT
13	TRBV5-1	NA	NA	TRBJ1-5	CASSGSEGQPQHF	TGCGCCAGCAGTGGATCTGAGGGACAGCCCCAGCATTTT
15	TRBV7-9	TRBD1	once	TRBJ1-2	CASSFGTGNGYGYTF	TGTGCCAGCAGCTTCGGGACAGGGAACGGCTATGGCTACACCTTC
20	TRBV28	TRBD1	NA	TRBJ1-1	CASSLMLTGGALGLDTEAFF	TGTGCCAGCAGTTTGATGTTGACAGGGGGCGCCTTAGGGCTGGACACTGAAGCTTTCTTT
12	TRBV2	NA	NA	TRBJ2-5	CASQTVQETQYF	TGTGCCAGTCAGACAGTGCAAGAGACCCAGTACTTC
16	TRBV5-4	NA	NA	TRBJ2-7	CASSLGLPGLLYEQYF	TGTGCCAGCAGCTTGGGTCTCCCGGGACTCCTATACGAGCAGTACTTC
16	TRBV2	NA	NA	TRBJ2-5	CASTGQRGVIEETQYF	TGTGCCAGCACCGGACAGAGGGGAGTAATTGAAGAGACCCAGTACTTC
14	TRBV11-2	TRBD1	NA	TRBJ1-4	CASSGTGSDEKLFF	TGTGCCAGCAGCGGGACAGGGAGCGATGAAAAACTGTTTTTT
15	TRBV19	NA	NA	TRBJ2-5	CASSIILGAEETQYF	TGTGCCAGTAGTATAATCTTGGGCGCCGAAGAGACCCAGTACTTC
17	TRBV6-1	TRBD1	once	TRBJ2-2	CASSEGGTGWNTGELFF	TGTGCCAGCAGTGAAGGGGGGACAGGGTGGAACACCGGGGAGCTGTTTTTT
15	TRBV5-1	TRBD1	NA	TRBJ2-5	CASSLTGQGRKTQYF	TGCGCCAGCAGCTTGACCGGACAGGGTCGGAAGACCCAGTACTTC